This TCR beta chain was observed in a study of blood T cell repertoires in COVID-19. The CDR3 extends over 13 amino acids. Germline V gives CDR1 SQVTM, CDR2 ANQGSEA. V lost 4 bases to trimming and J lost 2 bases; unmatched junction nucleotides: 3. In regard to this clone: Distinct nucleotide sequences in the sample also encode this CDR3.

The assay was immunoSEQ multiplex PCR, and TCRdb's table has in-frame clones only and misses some. The sample comprises about 140,000 clones, about 91% of which are singletons, and around a quarter rests with the top ten. This TCR was recovered from a human donor in a cohort sampled during active COVID-19. The V call is TRBV29-1, the J call TRBJ2-7; the match to TRBD1 covers 9 bases. The specimen was peripheral blood. The CDR3 DNA follows: TGCAGCGTTGTTGGACAGGGGCCCTACGAGCAGTACTTC. This translates into CSVVGQGPYEQYF.